This TCR beta chain is drawn from a study of blood T cells in healthy people across ages. Study conclusions and caveats: No one knew whether donors had CMV, which possibly confounded expanded clonotype changes. Estimated diversity, derived from one million T cells, was regarded as an underestimate.

Trimming stripped 5 bases from V and 2 bases from J, with 13 bases between. The CDR3 extends over 14 amino acids. From germline, CDR1 is MNHEY and CDR2 SVGAGI. PCR was performed a second time for about 7 to 12 cycles using a sample-barcoded 5' primer and a J-beta primer mix. The template-switch adaptor, which had 12 random nucleotides, put a tag on each cDNA molecule. MiXCR was run by TCRdb on the 5' RACE reads, yielding one entry per CDR3 protein. The data show 1.5 million or so distinct CDR3 sequences, 42% seen once. Regarding this clonotype: Its antigen is not known.

This clonotype originated in a woman aged 18-29 years in good health. The rearrangement joins TRBV6-5 to TRBJ2-7; D gene uncertain. Sequenced: blood. CDR3 nucleotides: TGTGCCAGCAGTCCAGGTGGATTGACCTACGAGCAGTACTTC. It translates to CASSPGGLTYEQYF.